Below are 31 T cell receptor beta chains sequenced from a single sample in a study of blood T cells in healthy people across ages. The second PCR ran roughly 6 to 11 cycles with a sample-barcoded 5' primer and J-beta primers. Using its own MiXCR run on the 5' RACE reads, TCRdb lists one record per CDR3 protein. Found here are hundreds of thousands of distinct CDR3 sequences, roughly 60% of them singletons; the top ten hold around 20%. Sequencing was carried out using blood. These TCRs come from a man aged 25-40 years in good health.

The V call is TRBV4-3, the J call TRBJ2-5; D gene unclear. Germline V gives CDR1 LGHNA, CDR2 YSLEER. Deletions cut 0 bases from V and 11 bases from J, with 16 bases between. The CDR3 covers 14 residues. CDR3 in amino acids: CASSQELGRNEQYF. CDR3 bases: TGCGCCAGCAGCCAAGAATTGGGAAGGAATGAGCAGTACTTC.

This clonotype appeared a single time. A read error may produce the germline difference seen at one junction end. This rearrangement joins TRBV3-1 to TRBJ1-2; the D gene is possibly TRBD1 (5 bases). The CDR3 totals 12 residues. Per germline, CDR1 LGHDT and CDR2 YNNKEL (reference sequence). Written as DNA, the CDR3 is TGTGCCGGCAGCCAGGGAAACTATGGCTACACCTTC. It codes for CAGSQGNYGYTF.

V usage is TRBV20-1 and J usage is TRBJ2-7; 8 bases match TRBD1. The DNA end lines up better with TRBJ2-5; the J call may be wrong. CDR1 is DFQATT, CDR2 SNEGSKA, per germline (reference sequence). This CDR3 is 13 amino acids long. CDR3 sequence (DNA): TGCAGTGCCGGAGACAGGGGAAAAGAGACCCAGTACTTC. Translation gives CSAGDRGKETQYF.

There are a few counts of this clonotype. The J gene is TRBJ2-1, the V gene TRBV4-3, with 8 bases identical to TRBD2. The V segment lost 0 bases and the J segment 2 bases; nucleotides outside the gene matches: 3. In germline, CDR1 is LGHNA, CDR2 YSLEER. The CDR3 is 16 residues long. The CDR3 DNA reads TGCGCCAGCAGCCAAGATTGGGGACTAGCCTACAATGAGCAGTTCTTC. Its protein product is CASSQDWGLAYNEQFF.

This clonotype was detected only a few times. The chain links TRBV6-2 or TRBV6-3 to TRBJ2-1, with 9 bases matching TRBD2. The CDR3 totals 12 residues. Germline V gene sequence: CDR1 MNHEY, CDR2 SVGEGT. Trimming cost V 5 bases and J 13 bases; bases outside gene matches: 6. The CDR3 sequence: CASSIAGVGQFF. Written as DNA, the CDR3 is TGTGCCAGCAGTATAGCGGGAGTTGGACAGTTCTTC.

The chain recombines TRBV10-3 with TRBJ2-7; TRBD1 agrees at 8 bases. Germline V gives CDR1 ENHRY, CDR2 SYGVKD. This CDR3 is 16 amino acids long. V gave up 3 bases and J gave up 2 bases; unmatched junction bases: 9. This CDR3 reads CAISEKTGVLTYEQYF. Here the CDR3 DNA reads TGTGCCATCAGTGAAAAGACAGGGGTTCTAACCTACGAGCAGTACTTC.

This sequence joins TRBV29-1 and TRBJ2-1, with 13 bases lining up with TRBD2. With 7 bases clipped from V and 9 bases from J, the junction kept 12 bases outside the gene matches. The length of the CDR3 is 15 residues. Germline CDR1 is SQVTM and CDR2 is ANQGSEA. The chain's CDR3 is CSARLAGGPQSEQFF. In nucleotides, the CDR3 is TGCAGCGCCAGACTAGCGGGAGGCCCACAAAGTGAGCAGTTCTTC.

The chain uses TRBV6-6 and TRBJ2-1, with a tentative D call TRBD1 (6 bases). The J call may be in error: the DNA end matches TRBJ2-7 better. The length of the CDR3 is 14 residues. CDR1 is MNHNY, CDR2 SVGAGI, per germline (reference sequence). CDR3 nucleotides: TGTGCCAGCAGGCGTACCGACAGGCACAATGAGCAGTACTTC. Translating gives CASRRTDRHNEQYF.

V gene TRBV20-1 combines with J gene TRBJ2-1; the match to TRBD1 covers 8 bases. Trimming took 4 bases from V and 6 from J; bases not matched to a gene: 5. CDR3 length equals 13 residues. CDR1 DFQATT and CDR2 SNEGSKA come from the germline V gene (reference sequence). This CDR3 reads CSATGGKGNEQFF. The CDR3 DNA reads TGCAGTGCTACAGGGGGCAAAGGCAATGAGCAGTTCTTC.

In this sample, this clonotype turned up a few times. The junction does not match germline at one end; this may be a read error. V gene TRBV3-1 combines with J gene TRBJ2-5; D is ambiguous. Per germline, CDR1 LGHDT and CDR2 YNNKEL (reference sequence). CDR3 length: 15 residues. CDR3 nucleotides: TGTGCCAGCAGCCAAGAACCCCTATCCCAAAAGACCCAGTACTTC. Amino acid sequence: CASSQEPLSQKTQYF.

The CDR3 spells CASSYSGGTFGNEQFF. In DNA form, the CDR3 reads TGTGCCAGCAGTTACTCCGGCGGGACCTTCGGTAATGAGCAGTTCTTC. V and J are TRBV6-2 or TRBV6-3 and TRBJ2-1; D may be TRBD2 (6 bases). Trimming took 0 bases from V and 7 from J, leaving 16 bases between them. The CDR3 totals 16 residues. Germline CDR1 reads MNHEY; CDR2 reads SVGEGT.

Comments on this clonotype: Since no conserved phenylalanine or tryptophan closes the CDR3, a read error is the likely cause. This chain connects TRBV2 to TRBJ2-4; a weak D match, TRBD1 (5 bases). Judging by the DNA end, TRBJ2-7 fits better; the J call may be wrong. The germline V gene has CDR1 SNHLY and CDR2 FYNNEI. The CDR3 consists of 14 residues. The chain's CDR3 is CASTLMGREYEQYL. The CDR3 DNA reads as TGTGCCAGCACCCTAATGGGCAGGGAATACGAGCAGTACTTA.

This clonotype is a singleton in its sample. The chain joins TRBV28 to TRBJ2-7; perhaps TRBD2 as D (6 bases). CDR3 length equals 13 residues. V dropped 10 bases and J dropped 2 bases, with 15 bases sitting between them. Germline V CDR1 and CDR2: MDHEN, SYDVKM. In nucleotides, the CDR3 is TGTGCCACTGCAGGGAGGTATCCCTACGAGCAGTACTTC. It codes for CATAGRYPYEQYF. Using reference TRBV28 and TRBJ2-7 for the parts outside the CDR3, the full variable domain is DVKVTQSSRYLVKRTGEKVFLECVQDMDHENMFWYRQDPGLGLRLIYFSYDVKMKEKGDIPEGYSVSREKKERFSLILESASTNQTSMYLCATAGRYPYEQYFGPGTRLTVT.

CDR3 nucleotide sequence: TGTGCCAGCAGCTCATACTTCTCTGGGGCCAACGTCCTGACTTTC. This sequence encodes CASSSYFSGANVLTF. This sequence joins TRBV7-2 and TRBJ2-6; D not resolved. Germline V lookup: CDR1 SGHTA, CDR2 FQGNSA. Trimming removed 4 bases at V and 0 bases at J, with 7 bases between. CDR3 length: 15 amino acids.

J is TRBJ2-7 and V is TRBV7-3; a possible D gene is TRBD1 (5 bases). The CDR3 length is 13 residues. Germline V gene data show CDR1 as SGHTA and CDR2 as FQGTGA. The V end lost 4 bases, the J end lost 7 bases, and 14 bases lay between the germline ends. The CDR3 region is CASSSQGLGEQYF. For the CDR3, the DNA is TGTGCCAGCAGCTCCCAGGGTCTCGGTGAGCAGTACTTC.

V gene TRBV6-6 combines with J gene TRBJ1-2; tentatively, D is TRBD1 (5 bases). Germline-derived CDR1 and CDR2 are MNHNY and SVGAGI (reference sequence). Trimming removed 5 bases at V and 4 bases at J, with 20 bases between. The CDR3 is 16 residues long. The DNA of the CDR3 is TGTGCCAGCAGTCATGGCGCGGGGGTTTTCTTCTATGGCTACACCTTC. Its protein is CASSHGAGVFFYGYTF.

V gene TRBV20-1 combines with J gene TRBJ2-7; either TRBD1 or TRBD2 may fit D (5 bases each). In germline, CDR1 is DFQATT, CDR2 SNEGSKA (reference sequence). This CDR3 contains 16 residues. The ends were cut back, 5 bases at V and 3 bases at J, with 23 bases in the middle. The CDR3 DNA reads as TGCAGTGCTCGGGACCCAAGAGGAGGAAACTACTACGAGCAGTACTTC. This gives the protein CSARDPRGGNYYEQYF.

Here the CDR3 reads CASSPSSAETQYF. CDR3 nucleotides: TGTGCCAGCAGCCCCTCCTCAGCGGAGACCCAGTACTTC. The V and J genes are TRBV3-1 and TRBJ2-5, with unresolved D. The V and J ends lost 4 bases and 5 bases respectively, with 11 bases between them. The CDR3 runs to 13 residues. The V gene's germline CDR1 is LGHDT and CDR2 YNNKEL (reference sequence).

This clonotype was detected only a few times. The chain joins TRBV28 to TRBJ2-7; 7 bases are shared with TRBD1. The CDR3 has 10 residues. Germline loops: CDR1 MDHEN, CDR2 SYDVKM. The junction had 5 bases not matched to a gene; V was cut back by 8 bases and J by 10 bases. CDR3 coding DNA: TGTGCCAGCGGCAGACAGGGTCAGTACTTC. This sequence encodes CASGRQGQYF. Full variable domain (rest looked up from reference TRBV28 and TRBJ2-7): DVKVTQSSRYLVKRTGEKVFLECVQDMDHENMFWYRQDPGLGLRLIYFSYDVKMKEKGDIPEGYSVSREKKERFSLILESASTNQTSMYLCASGRQGQYFGPGTRLTVT.

The rearrangement uses TRBV25-1 and TRBJ2-1; the D gene is possibly TRBD1 (6 bases). Deletions cut 3 bases from V and 1 base from J, with 10 bases between. CDR1 and CDR2 from the germline V gene are MGHDK and SYGVNS. This CDR3 has 15 amino acids. The CDR3 DNA sequence: TGTGCCAGCAGTGATGAAGGGGGTTCCTACAATGAGCAGTTCTTC. Protein: CASSDEGGSYNEQFF.

The chain carries TRBV27 and TRBJ2-3, with a weak D call TRBD1 (6 bases). The germline V gene has CDR1 MNHEY and CDR2 SMNVEV (reference sequence). The CDR3 sequence is 17 residues long. V was trimmed by 5 bases and J by 8 bases, leaving 26 bases between them. In DNA form, the CDR3 reads TGTGCCAGCAGTCCACGGGCAGGGGAAGCCCAGGGTGGTACGCAGTATTTT. This gives the protein CASSPRAGEAQGGTQYF.

V usage is TRBV7-2 and J usage is TRBJ2-3; no definite D call. Germline CDR1 SGHTA, CDR2 FQGNSA. CDR3 length: 13 amino acids. V was clipped by 5 bases and J by 2 bases, with 8 bases between them. CDR3 sequence: CASSQRPTDTQYF. CDR3 coding DNA: TGTGCCAGCAGCCAAAGACCCACAGATACGCAGTATTTT.

This chain uses TRBV5-1 with TRBJ2-7; D is ambiguous. V gave up 3 bases and J gave up 3 bases, with 13 bases separating them. From germline, CDR1 is SGHRS and CDR2 YFSETQ. The CDR3 is 14 amino acids. CDR3 in amino acids: CASSSGPTIYEQYF. For the CDR3, the DNA is TGCGCCAGCAGCTCCGGACCGACAATCTACGAGCAGTACTTC.

This chain uses TRBV7-2 with TRBJ1-2, with TRBD1 as a possible D gene (5 bases). Looked up from germline, CDR1 is SGHTA and CDR2 is FQGNSA. The germline V and J ends were trimmed by 7 bases and 8 bases, with 17 bases remaining between them. The CDR3 contains 13 residues. In DNA form, the CDR3 reads TGTGCCAGCACCTCCTACACAGGCACCGGCTACACCTTC. It encodes CASTSYTGTGYTF.

This chain links TRBV4-1 with TRBJ1-4; tentatively, D is TRBD1 (6 bases). Per germline, CDR1 MGHRA and CDR2 YSYEKL. The ends were cut back, 3 bases at V and 8 bases at J, with 16 bases in the middle. The CDR3 sequence is 15 residues long. The CDR3 loop is CASSQFPQGKEKLFF. The CDR3 DNA is TGCGCCAGCAGCCAGTTTCCCCAGGGGAAGGAAAAACTGTTTTTT.

The chain has TRBV6-6 and TRBJ1-5; D remains ambiguous. V dropped 0 bases and J dropped 6 bases, with 3 bases sitting between them. The CDR3 totals 12 residues. Looked up from germline, CDR1 is MNHNY and CDR2 is SVGAGI (reference sequence). The CDR3 spells CASSYSSQPQHF. The DNA for the CDR3 is TGTGCCAGCAGTTACTCGAGTCAGCCCCAGCATTTT.

The V gene is TRBV4-2, the J gene TRBJ2-7; 10 bases match TRBD2. Per the germline V gene, CDR1 is LGHNA and CDR2 is YNFKEQ. Trimming removed 4 bases from V and 10 bases from J; junction bases left unmatched: 7. The CDR3 totals 13 residues. CDR3 sequence (DNA): TGTGCCAGCAGCCGACAGACTAGCGGGCGACAGTACTTC. Protein: CASSRQTSGRQYF.

The chain recombines TRBV10-3 with TRBJ1-2; TRBD1 matches 7 bases. There are 15 residues in the CDR3. The V gene end was trimmed by 8 bases and the J gene end by 0 bases; junction bases not matched to a gene: 9. Germline V lookup: CDR1 ENHRY, CDR2 SYGVKD. The CDR3 bases are TGTGCCATCCGGACAGGCTCACCTACTAACTATGGCTACACCTTC. Amino acid sequence: CAIRTGSPTNYGYTF.

The chain recombines TRBV5-1 with TRBJ2-3; 9 nucleotides match TRBD1. Per the germline V gene, CDR1 is SGHRS and CDR2 is YFSETQ. The CDR3 sequence is 16 residues long. V was clipped by 4 bases and J by 6 bases; unmatched bases: 12. The CDR3 coding sequence is TGCGCCAGCAGCCCTATACGGGGGACAGGGCCTGATACGCAGTATTTT. As protein: CASSPIRGTGPDTQYF.

The sample holds one count of this clonotype. The rearrangement uses TRBV5-1 and TRBJ2-4; D uncertain. Near its end, the DNA agrees better with TRBJ2-5, so the J call may be wrong. The CDR3 is made up of 13 amino acids. Germline CDR1 and CDR2: SGHRS and YFSETQ. The CDR3: CASSFADQETQYF. DNA for the CDR3: TGCGCCAGCAGCTTCGCAGACCAAGAGACCCAGTACTTC.

This chain links TRBV7-9 with TRBJ1-6, with 7 bases aligning to TRBD1. V shed 2 bases, J shed 8 bases, and the junction held 3 bases outside the gene matches. The CDR3 is 14 amino acids. Germline-derived CDR1 and CDR2 are SEHNR and FQNEAQ (reference sequence). As DNA, the CDR3 is TGTGCCAGCAGCTTAAAGGGACAGTATTCACCCCTCCACTTT. This gives the protein CASSLKGQYSPLHF. The whole variable domain, filled in from reference TRBV7-9 and TRBJ1-6, reads DTGVSQNPRHKITKRGQNVTFRCDPISEHNRLYWYRQTLGQGPEFLTYFQNEAQLEKSRLLSDRFSAERPKGSFSTLEIQRTEQGDSAMYLCASSLKGQYSPLHFGNGTRLTVT.